The sample holds a few counts of the clone carrying this TCR beta chain. As yet, its antigen is unknown. The CDR3 runs to 14 residues. Trimming took off 3 bases at V and 3 bases at J, with 9 bases between the two ends. Looked up from germline, CDR1 is LGHNA and CDR2 is YSLEER. TCRdb redid the calling of the RT-PCR reads with MiXCR, one entry per CDR3 protein. The table includes about 700,000 distinct CDR3 sequences, 15% to 17% detected once. The data were obtained in a study of response to subunit inactivated influenza vaccine. Study-level results: Researchers suggested that each seasonal influenza vaccination recruits few new T cells.

This chain uses TRBV4-3 with TRBJ1-3, with unresolved D. The sequences come from PBMCs from blood, collected approximately 12 days after vaccination. The receptor's source is a man aged 45 to 65 who received an inactivated influenza vaccine. The CDR3 sequence is CASSQERGGNTIYF. The CDR3 DNA is TGCGCCAGCAGCCAGGAGAGAGGTGGAAACACCATATATTTT.